This TCR beta chain derives from a study of blood T cell repertoires in COVID-19. About the study: The origin of the acute and convalescent COVID-19 samples was the United States, Italy and Spain. Sample material is recorded as cDNA or gDNA derived from T cells, B-cell-depleted T cells, or PBMCs.

TCRdb keeps only in-frame clones here, not all; method: immunoSEQ multiplex PCR. Found here are fewer than 350,000 clones, approximately 83% of them singletons; the top ten hold about 2.2%. Per germline, CDR1 SGHNT and CDR2 YYREEE (reference sequence). The ends lost 5 bases at V and 3 bases at J; junction bases unmatched: 9. The CDR3 runs to 15 residues. The sequence was obtained from a woman between 25 and 40 years old who had recovered from COVID-19. The rearrangement joins TRBV5-4 to TRBJ2-5; the match to TRBD2 covers 8 bases. The material sequenced was peripheral blood. CDR3 DNA: TGTGCCAGCAGGGAAACCGGGACTAGAAAAGAGACCCAGTACTTC. Translating it yields CASRETGTRKETQYF.